The 3 T cell receptor beta chains in this list originate from one sample, sequenced in a study of neoadjuvant anti-PD-1 for oral cavity cancer. TCRdb keeps only in-frame clones here, not all; method: immunoSEQ multiplex PCR. The sample shows around 81,000 clones, roughly four fifths of them seen only once. The sequencing used PBMCs, collected before nivolumab (anti-PD-1) treatment. The receptors here all came from a person between 40 and 85 years old with oral cavity squamous cell carcinoma.

This clone showed up just once. The chain is built from TRBV6-5 and TRBJ2-7; weak D call: TRBD2 (5 bases). Germline loops: CDR1 MNHEY, CDR2 SVGAGI. The V gene lost 2 bases and the J gene lost 2 bases, with 13 bases spanning the gap. The CDR3 spans 15 residues. The CDR3 DNA is TGTGCCAGCAGTTACGATGAGGGCTCCACCTACGAGCAGTACTTC. It translates to CASSYDEGSTYEQYF.

Only a few counts were recorded for this clone. The DNA of the CDR3 is TGTGCCAGCAGCCGGAATGAGCAGTTCTTC. Its protein product is CASSRNEQFF. The V and J genes are TRBV28 and TRBJ2-1; D ambiguous. The CDR3 contains 10 residues. Germline CDR1 and CDR2: MDHEN and SYDVKM. The V gene lost 6 bases and the J gene lost 7 bases, with 4 bases spanning the gap.

The CDR3 loop reads CAWSVHPGQPQHF. The CDR3, as DNA: TGTGCCTGGAGTGTACACCCCGGTCAGCCCCAGCATTTT. This rearrangement joins TRBV30 to TRBJ1-5; no reliable D call. CDR1 is GTSNPN, CDR2 SVGIG, per germline (reference sequence). CDR3 length: 13 amino acids. V shed 0 bases and J shed 6 bases, with 9 bases lying between them.